This T cell receptor beta chain was retrieved from a study of blood T cell repertoires in COVID-19. Looking at the study overall: The samples span acute and convalescent COVID-19 from the United States, Italy and Spain. From T cells, B-cell-depleted T cells, or PBMCs came the material, which was cDNA or gDNA.

As handled by the study authors: Amplification with reference gene primers provided the estimates of nucleated cell counts. Clones were sequenced by immunoSEQ multiplex PCR, and TCRdb holds only the in-frame ones, with some missing. From that table come the V and J calls and clone size; the DNA was used to work out D and trimming. The sample contains about 87,000 clones, about 87% of which appear only once. V lost 5 bases and J lost 3; bases outside the gene matches: 13. Per the germline V gene, CDR1 is MNHEY and CDR2 is SVGEGT. The CDR3 length is 20 residues. The sequence derives from a middle-aged man with acute or convalescent COVID-19. Sequencing was carried out using peripheral blood. The V call is TRBV6-2 or TRBV6-3, the J call TRBJ2-1; 16 nucleotides align to TRBD2. The CDR3 DNA follows: TGTGCCAGCAGTGACCAACATGGGACTAGCGGGGGGGCGAACTACAATGAGCAGTTCTTC. Protein product: CASSDQHGTSGGANYNEQFF.